This entry lists 25 T cell receptor beta chains sequenced from one sample in a study of blood T cell repertoires in COVID-19. Method: immunoSEQ multiplex PCR; TCRdb's copy keeps in-frame clones and lacks some. The sample includes about 150,000 clones, roughly 80% of them seen just once. Sequenced input: peripheral blood. These receptors were collected from a human donor with acute or convalescent COVID-19. The donor label of this sample is uncertain.

This clone was seen once. This chain links TRBV5-1 with TRBJ2-3, with 8 nucleotides matching TRBD2. CDR3 length: 17 amino acids. V was clipped by 1 base and J by 0 bases; unmatched bases: 7. The germline V gene has CDR1 SGHRS and CDR2 YFSETQ. The CDR3 protein is CASSLTGGASSTDTQYF. The DNA of the CDR3 is TGCGCCAGCAGCTTGACCGGGGGGGCATCTAGCACAGATACGCAGTATTTT.

The chain uses TRBV19 and TRBJ2-6, with 9 bases lining up with TRBD1. Germline V gene sequence: CDR1 LNHDA, CDR2 SQIVND (reference sequence). V lost 6 bases to trimming and J lost 4 bases; unmatched junction nucleotides: 4. There are 15 residues in the CDR3. The CDR3 spells CASSGQGTGANVLTF. The CDR3 nucleotides are TGTGCCAGTAGCGGACAGGGGACCGGGGCCAACGTCCTGACTTTC.

The V gene is TRBV18, the J gene TRBJ1-4, with 7 bases aligning to TRBD1. Germline CDR1 is KGHSH and CDR2 is LQKENI. After removal of 4 bases from V and 7 bases from J, the junction contained 9 bases not matched to a gene. The CDR3 loop spans 15 amino acids. As DNA, the CDR3 is TGTGCCAGCTCACAAACCGGGACAGAGGGTGAAAAACTGTTTTTT. Amino acids: CASSQTGTEGEKLFF. Supplemented by reference TRBV18 and TRBJ1-4, the full variable domain reads NAGVMQNPRHLVRRRGQEARLRCSPMKGHSHVYWYRQLPEEGLKFMVYLQKENIIDESGMPKERFSAEFPKEGPSILRIQQVVRGDSAAYFCASSQTGTEGEKLFFGSGTQLSVL.

The chain recombines TRBV11-2 with TRBJ1-5; 10 bases are a match to TRBD1. This CDR3 is 15 amino acids long. V was clipped by 5 bases and J by 1 base; unmatched bases: 2. CDR1 is SGHAT, CDR2 FQNNGV, per germline. CDR3 DNA sequence: TGTGCCAGCAGCAAGACAGGGGGCAGCAATCAGCCCCAGCATTTT. This gives the protein CASSKTGGSNQPQHF.

V usage is TRBV10-3 and J usage is TRBJ1-6, with 9 bases that match TRBD1. V was clipped by 4 bases and J by 7 bases; unmatched bases: 2. The CDR3 runs 14 residues. Germline V gene data show CDR1 as ENHRY and CDR2 as SYGVKD. The CDR3 coding sequence is TGTGCCATCAGTGCGGGACAGGGCAATTCACCCCTCCACTTT. Translation: CAISAGQGNSPLHF.

The chain combines TRBV7-9 with TRBJ1-2; D may be TRBD1 (6 bases). Trimming cost V 4 bases and J 8 bases, with 8 bases left between them. The CDR3 runs 11 residues. Germline V gene data show CDR1 as SEHNR and CDR2 as FQNEAQ (reference sequence). The CDR3 DNA reads as TGTGCCAGCAGCTCCCAGGGGGGCTACACCTTC. Translation gives CASSSQGGYTF.

The chain is built from TRBV5-6 and TRBJ2-7; D ambiguous. The germline gives CDR1 SGHDT, CDR2 YYEEEE. Trimming cost V 0 bases and J 6 bases, with 7 bases left between them. The CDR3 contains 12 residues. The DNA for the CDR3 is TGTGCCAGCAGCTTGGGGAGAAGCGAGCAGTACGTC. It is translated as CASSLGRSEQYV.

The chain combines TRBV30 with TRBJ1-5, with D unresolved. Germline V CDR1 and CDR2: GTSNPN, SVGIG (reference sequence). CDR3 length: 16 amino acids. Trimming took off 3 bases at V and 2 bases at J, with 17 bases between the two ends. CDR3 loop: CAWSSPRSFGNQPQHF. CDR3 DNA sequence: TGTGCCTGGAGCTCCCCCCGGTCCTTTGGCAATCAGCCCCAGCATTTT.

The J gene is TRBJ2-1, the V gene TRBV5-8, with D maybe TRBD2 (6 bases). This CDR3 spans 15 amino acids. Between the trimmed V and J ends, which lost 4 bases and 8 bases, there was a span of 19 bases. Germline assignment: CDR1 SGHTS and CDR2 YDEGEE. For the CDR3, the DNA is TGTGCCAGCAGCGGGGGGTTGGGGTTAAGCGATGAGCAGTTCTTC. Residues: CASSGGLGLSDEQFF.

The gene calls are TRBV15 and TRBJ2-1; 7 bases fit TRBD1. Germline V gene sequence: CDR1 LNHNV, CDR2 YYDKDF (reference sequence). V trimming: 1 base; J trimming: 7 bases; junction bases outside the gene matches: 7. The CDR3 spans 15 residues. This CDR3 is CATSRGQGDRNEQFF. In nucleotides, the CDR3 is TGTGCCACCAGCAGAGGACAGGGTGACAGGAATGAGCAGTTCTTC.

The chain links TRBV12-5 to TRBJ2-7; TRBD2 might be the D (7 bases). V lost 1 base and J lost 5, with 15 bases in between. The CDR3 has 15 amino acids. Looked up from germline, CDR1 is LGHNT and CDR2 is FRNRAP. For the CDR3, the DNA is TGTGCTAGTGGTTTGGCCGTGGGGGGGGCGGACGAGCAGTACGTC. This translates into CASGLAVGGADEQYV.

The rearrangement uses TRBV2 and TRBJ1-5; 10 nucleotides align to TRBD1. V dropped 5 bases and J dropped 3; count of bases not matched to a gene: 19. The CDR3 is made up of 20 amino acids. CDR1 is SNHLY, CDR2 FYNNEI, per germline. The CDR3 bases are TGTGCCAGCAGTCCACCTTCAGGGACAGGGGTCTTTAACATCAATCAGCCCCAGCATTTT. Translated: CASSPPSGTGVFNINQPQHF. The full variable domain, rest sourced from reference TRBV2 and TRBJ1-5, is EPEVTQTPSHQVTQMGQEVILRCVPISNHLYFYWYRQILGQKVEFLVSFYNNEISEKSEIFDDQFSVERPDGSNFTLKIRSTKLEDSAMYFCASSPPSGTGVFNINQPQHFGDGTRLSIL.

The V gene is TRBV18, the J gene TRBJ2-2; no reliable D call. V was cut by 2 bases and J by 4 bases, with 5 bases left in between. The CDR3 is 13 amino acids. Per germline, CDR1 KGHSH and CDR2 LQKENI. This CDR3 is CASSPSSTGELFF. In DNA form, the CDR3 reads TGTGCCAGCTCACCATCGTCCACCGGGGAGCTGTTTTTT.

The chain combines TRBV10-2 with TRBJ2-1, with 11 bases fitting TRBD2. Germline V lookup: CDR1 WSHSY, CDR2 SAAADI. The length of the CDR3 is 13 residues. V dropped 7 bases and J dropped 5; count of bases not matched to a gene: 1. Here the CDR3 reads CASILAGDNEQFF. CDR3 bases: TGCGCCAGCATACTAGCGGGGGACAATGAGCAGTTCTTC.

The J gene is TRBJ1-3, the V gene TRBV6-5, with D unclear. The CDR3 covers 14 residues. CDR1 is MNHEY, CDR2 SVGAGI, per germline. V was cut by 2 bases and J by 0 bases, with 5 bases left in between. Here the CDR3 reads CASSYTVSGNTIYF. The CDR3 DNA follows: TGTGCCAGCAGTTACACGGTCTCTGGAAACACCATATATTTT.

This rearrangement joins TRBV13 to TRBJ1-4, with 9 bases identical to TRBD1. After removal of 5 bases from V and 10 bases from J, the junction contained 8 bases not matched to a gene. Germline V gene data show CDR1 as PRHDT and CDR2 as FYEKMQ (reference sequence). The CDR3 spans 14 residues. The CDR3, as DNA: TGTGCCAGCAGCCATGCGGGACAGGGAGGAAAACTGTTTTTT. Translation gives CASSHAGQGGKLFF.

This clone showed up just a few times. This chain joins TRBV7-6 and TRBJ2-1; 9 bases line up with TRBD1. CDR3 length: 15 residues. Per germline, CDR1 SGHVS and CDR2 FNYEAQ. Unmatched junction bases numbered 1, after V lost 2 bases and J lost 2 bases. The CDR3 sequence is CASSLRDRAYNEQFF. As DNA, the CDR3 is TGTGCCAGCAGCTTACGGGACAGGGCCTACAATGAGCAGTTCTTC.

This clone has only a few counts. This sequence joins TRBV27 and TRBJ1-5, with 9 bases fitting TRBD1. This CDR3 has 14 residues. After removal of 4 bases from V and 6 bases from J, the junction contained 4 bases not matched to a gene. Germline V CDR1 and CDR2: MNHEY, SMNVEV (reference sequence). The CDR3, as DNA: TGTGCCAGCAGTTCCGGGACAGGGACTCAGCCCCAGCATTTT. Its protein is CASSSGTGTQPQHF.

This chain uses TRBV4-1 with TRBJ2-5, with TRBD1 matching over 9 bases. The germline gives CDR1 MGHRA, CDR2 YSYEKL. The V and J ends lost 2 bases and 4 bases, in that order; junction bases with no gene match: 5. The CDR3 runs 15 residues. The CDR3 protein is CASSQRGQGGETQYF. The CDR3 bases are TGCGCCAGCAGCCAACGGGGACAGGGAGGAGAGACCCAGTACTTC.

The chain combines TRBV19 with TRBJ2-5, with 14 bases fitting TRBD2. Germline CDR1 is LNHDA and CDR2 is SQIVND (reference sequence). V trimming: 5 bases; J trimming: 5 bases; junction bases outside the gene matches: 7. The CDR3 sequence is 16 residues long. CDR3 loop: CASSPRLAGGIETQYF. The CDR3 nucleotides read TGTGCCAGTAGTCCGCGACTAGCGGGGGGGATCGAGACCCAGTACTTC.

By share of the sample, this clone is medium-sized (0.01 to 0.1%). This rearrangement joins TRBV5-8 to TRBJ2-5, with 7 bases matching TRBD1. Germline CDR1 is SGHTS and CDR2 is YDEGEE. The CDR3 has 16 amino acids. V dropped 7 bases and J dropped 4; count of bases not matched to a gene: 16. This chain's CDR3 is CASRLAGGSPAETQYF. DNA of the CDR3: TGTGCCAGCCGCCTAGCAGGGGGTTCCCCCGCAGAGACCCAGTACTTC.

V usage is TRBV9 and J usage is TRBJ2-1, with 10 bases that match TRBD2. The junction had 11 bases not matched to a gene; V was cut back by 4 bases and J by 4 bases. CDR1 and CDR2 from the germline V gene are SGDLS and YYNGEE. This CDR3 is 17 amino acids long. The CDR3, as DNA: TGTGCCAGCAGCCCCCGGGGTAGCGGGGGGTTTTACAATGAGCAGTTCTTC. Its protein is CASSPRGSGGFYNEQFF.

The V and J genes are TRBV25-1 and TRBJ2-1; D may be TRBD2 (6 bases). Per germline, CDR1 MGHDK and CDR2 SYGVNS. V was pared by 4 bases and J by 4 bases, with 11 bases between. The CDR3 has 14 residues. This chain's CDR3 is CASSGGSGYNEQFF. The CDR3 bases are TGTGCCAGCAGTGGAGGTAGCGGTTACAATGAGCAGTTCTTC.

In nucleotides, the CDR3 is TGTGCCAGCAGCCAAGGGGGTGGAAGGATGAGCGCTGGAAACACCATATATTTT. Translation: CASSQGGGRMSAGNTIYF. The chain uses TRBV11-3 and TRBJ1-3, with a tentative D call TRBD1 (6 bases). The CDR3 covers 18 residues. CDR1 is SGHNT, CDR2 YENEEA, per germline. The ends were cut back, 5 bases at V and 2 bases at J, with 22 bases in the middle.

The CDR3 spells CATSRERPGGGGYTF. The DNA for the CDR3 is TGTGCCACCAGCAGAGAGAGGCCCGGAGGAGGCGGCTACACCTTC. The rearrangement joins TRBV15 to TRBJ1-2; D gene ambiguous. V was trimmed by 0 bases and J by 8 bases, leaving 16 bases between them. CDR1 and CDR2 (germline): LNHNV, YYDKDF (reference sequence). The CDR3 sequence is 15 residues long.